This TCR beta chain was sequenced for a study of blood T cell repertoires in COVID-19. Study-wide background: Italy, Spain and the United States were the sources of the convalescent and acute COVID-19 samples.

Method: immunoSEQ multiplex PCR; TCRdb's copy keeps in-frame clones and lacks some. The profile shows under 200,000 clones, 86% of them singletons. The ends lost 1 base at V and 3 bases at J; junction bases unmatched: 9. Germline V gene sequence: CDR1 SGHTA, CDR2 FQGNSA. This CDR3 region has 16 residues. Material: peripheral blood. The chain joins TRBV7-2 to TRBJ2-7; 7 bases are a match to TRBD2. The source of this sequence is a woman aged 60-75 years with COVID-19, enrolled during active disease. The CDR3 DNA is TGTGCCAGCAGCTTAGTCTCGGCTAGCGGAAACTACGAGCAGTACTTC. Protein product: CASSLVSASGNYEQYF.